This T cell receptor (beta chain) was recovered during a study of regulatory T cells in long-lasting Graves disease (TCRdb year 2021). General notes on the study: Antithyroid drugs had been taken for less than 3 months by newly diagnosed Graves' disease patients. Persistent Graves' disease patients were compared with newly diagnosed Graves' disease patients by peripheral blood TCR sequencing and RNA sequencing. The study was registered as a clinical trial and conducted in China. A total of roughly 33 samples were covered by TCR sequencing, comprising some 13 persistent and around 20 newly diagnosed Graves' disease patients.

This clonotype was detected many times. Its binding antigen is unknown. Base qualities are not provided; no much larger clone lies one nucleotide away. The library was prepared using multiplex PCR. Reads for this sample came from an Illumina HiSeq 4000. TCR beta libraries were built with iRepertoire HTBI primers and Arm-PCR amplification of CDR3 regions. PCR products were gel purified before sequencing. Per the original workflow: Gene usage analysis of CDR3 amino acid clonotypes used the 62 TRBV and 14 to 15 TRBJ segments found across samples. Filtered high-quality paired reads were merged into contigs using COPE and FqMerger. Contigs were aligned with BLAST to IMGT TRBV, TRBD and TRBJ reference genes, and CDR3 was defined per IMGT. Any clonotype with a frequency above 0.1% was classified as a highly expanded clone. Shannon entropy served as the measure of repertoire diversity, while the Gini coefficient captured V-J evenness. Public clonotypes were defined as clonotypes shared by more than one individual. TCRdb applied fastp at Q25 and MiXCR to the public reads, then kept only in-frame beta chains. Rows matching on CDR3 protein sequence are summarized as one entry with the most common DNA and genes. These V and J calls rely on TCRdb rather than the paper's analysis. The sample table records approximately 470,000 distinct CDR3 sequences; roughly 16% of these occur just once. The ten largest account for approximately 12% of the sample.

Beyond this particular receptor, the publication reports: Only the TCR beta chain was sequenced and analyzed. A larger number of public clonotypes was shared among persistent patients (approximately 2,500) than among newly diagnosed patients (about 990). The small sample size was acknowledged by the authors as a limitation that may reduce accuracy. Lower TCR Shannon entropy and fewer highly expanded clones were observed in persistent Graves' disease patients than in newly diagnosed patients, which suggested clonal expansion. Only peripheral blood was studied, because thyroid tissue, the primary lesion, was inaccessible.

The label giving this sample's time point can be read as: newly diagnosed GD, antithyroid drugs for less than 3 months. For both TCR sequencing and RNA sequencing, RNA was extracted from PBMCs in TRIzol. Graves' disease was diagnosed according to American Thyroid Association guidelines. The patients came from an endocrinology department in Xi'an, China. Each patient gave 7.5 to 10 milliliters of peripheral blood, collected in an EDTA anticoagulant tube. PBMCs were isolated by Ficoll Paque Plus density gradient separation without further T cell sorting. An Agilent 2100 Bioanalyzer and agarose gel were used to check RNA quality, while a NanoDrop 2000 measured RNA concentration. The same sample was also studied in work on T cells in Graves' hyperthyroidism and ophthalmopathy. The second study's authors report: Graves' hyperthyroidism was defined as stable when no progression to ophthalmopathy occurred over 18 months of follow-up. Hyperthyroidism patients were aged 18 to 65 years and newly diagnosed, with disease duration of less than 2 months. Exclusion was applied to patients with uncontrolled infections, other autoimmune diseases, pregnancy or lactation. Diagnoses relied on clinical symptoms, serum thyroxine and TRAb, thyroid ultrasound and orbital computed tomography. The first round of RT-PCR for the TCR CDR3 was performed with the HTBI primer set and the Qiagen OneStep RT-PCR kit. Most expanded thyroid clonotypes (frequency above 0.001) were also found in blood, which suggests that blood repertoires may mirror thyroid immune responses. A 13 V-J signature model separated ophthalmopathy from stable hyperthyroidism, with around 90% sensitivity and roughly 81% specificity in cross-validation and 80%/75% in testing. In validation, progression to ophthalmopathy was predicted by the model with 55% to 71% sensitivity and 72% to 85% specificity, a median of 6.5 months before onset. A discovery cohort of 95 to 100 patients, 43 with Graves' ophthalmopathy and approximately 60 with stable Graves' hyperthyroidism, was used to find distinguishing TCR V-J signatures. Prospective prediction of ophthalmopathy was tested in an independent validation cohort of some 20 hyperthyroidism patients and 17 patients who later progressed to ophthalmopathy. For training and testing, the 95 to 100 patients in the discovery cohort were randomly divided in a 7:3 ratio. In six Graves' hyperthyroidism patients, the study also compared T-cell repertoires from thyroid tissue with T-cell repertoires from blood. After sampling, hyperthyroidism patients received methimazole starting at 30 mg daily, and ophthalmopathy patients received high-dose intravenous methylprednisolone. Libraries were constructed in a second round of multiplex PCR, after which size selection and purification were carried out. Paired-end sequencing of the libraries was performed with 100 bp reads on an Illumina HiSeq2000. SOAPnuke was used to process the raw data, with reads discarded if the reads contained adapters or uncalled bases, had a mean Phred below 15, or lacked an exact constant-primer or identifier match. COPE v1.2.5 was used to merge high-quality paired reads, and clonotypes were defined as unique nucleotide sequences. MiTCR v1.1 was used to align clonotypes to the IMGT TRBV, TRBD and TRBJ reference segments. Only V-J combinations with frequency above 0.0001, covering 99% to 99.2% of repertoires, were analysed. The TCS score was defined as the ratio of F50 (clonal expansion) to E x V (chaos), calculated using BLOSUM62-based TCRdist between CDR3 peptides within each V-J. Welch's t-statistics and random forest reduced 514 V-J features to 13, which were used in a naive Bayes classifier (R e1071). No statistical method was used to set the sample size in advance, and investigators knew the group allocation. The paper describes TCR Vbeta CDR3 sequencing of 135 peripheral blood samples, made up of some 40 ophthalmopathy patients, 70 to 75 hyperthyroidism patients and 17 progressor patients.

The TCR originated in a man between 35 and 55 years old with Graves disease. Donor details come from another sample of the same person, matched by shared clones. This sample comprised peripheral blood mononuclear cells (PBMCs), obtained at new diagnosis, from a patient treated with antithyroid drugs.

Here is the DNA: TGCGCCAGCAGCAACGGGCCTAAGAACACTGAAGCTTTCTTT. It translates to CASSNGPKNTEAFF. The chain uses TRBV5-1 and TRBJ1-1; the D gene assignment is ambiguous. Based on the germline V gene, the CDR1 and CDR2 sequences are SGHRS and YFSETQ. Relative to germline, V is 4 bases shorter and J is 1 base shorter, with 11 bases between their ends. The CDR3 measures 14 amino acids from cysteine to phenylalanine. The only DNA kept is the CDR3, 42 bases in frame from the first base.